The T cell receptor (beta chain) described here comes from a study of cytomegalovirus exposure and HLA in healthy donors (dated by TCRdb to 2015 to 2018). With regard to the full study: According to an earlier analysis of several hundred of the donors, about 179 million T cells yielded some 120 million unique TCR beta sequences and 250 to 350 Gb of sequence data. An early release that covered several hundred HLA-typed donors contained around 330 gigabases of sequencing data and around 80 million unique TCR sequences. Among the roughly 430 genotyped donors, around 81% belonged to the genetic ancestry cluster associated with self-reported Caucasian donors. The study aimed to test whether cataloging public T cell receptors could reveal signatures of past pathogen exposure. The T cell repertoires of roughly 660 subjects were profiled by immunosequencing and related to cytomegalovirus serostatus. Along with the roughly 610-subject first cohort, a separate validation cohort of around 110 different subjects was used. The study combined high-throughput TCR immunosequencing, statistical association of individual TCRs with disease status, and machine learning to predict cytomegalovirus infection status. A later analysis re-analyzed previously published TCR beta repertoires from hundreds of donors and added high-resolution HLA genotyping to study TCR occurrence patterns. In the later analysis, no new phenotypic data were used to find candidate immune exposures; instead, reliance was placed on TCR beta sequences and their occurrence across donors. In an earlier analysis of 587 of the donors, high-throughput TCR beta sequencing was used to judge whether each TCR beta V gene segment behaved as functional or pseudogenic. Donor age, sex, ethnicity and CMV serostatus were collected together with the repertoire data. A later genetic analysis took genome-wide SNP genotypes for 398 of the 666 donors and used that subset as a discovery cohort. All discovery cohort repertoires had been generated on a single sequencing platform. Class I and class II HLA loci were covered by the typing at four-digit resolution. The number of donors typed differed by locus, with about 629-630 for A, B, C, DRB1 and DQB1, 522 for DQA1, 600 to 610 for DPA1, and about 450 for DPB1. Because of strong linkage in the cohort, five DR-DQ haplotypes were treated as single units for association and clustering. Across 398 genotyped donors of the cohort, an average of approximately 200,000 unique TCR beta nucleotide sequences per donor were sequenced, and roughly 18% of those sequences were non-productive.

The cohort consisted of more than 650 healthy bone marrow donors. At the time of sampling, every cohort member was nominally healthy, though immune exposures that went unrecorded were likely present. Of the approximately 700 cohort members, about 280 had positive CMV serostatus and 350 to 450 had negative CMV serostatus, and CMV serostatus was not recorded for the donor. A peripheral blood sample was provided by each donor, and peripheral blood mononuclear cells were used for TCR beta sequencing. Genomic DNA was extracted from the blood cell samples with the Qiagen DNeasy Blood Extraction Kit. In the germline V gene, CDR1 corresponds to SGHRS and CDR2 to YFSETQ. Including cysteine and phenylalanine, the CDR3 has 13 amino acids. Only the CDR3 region is kept as DNA, spanning 39 bases read in frame from base 1. The germline V and J ends show losses of 6 bases and 1 base respectively, and no gene match explains 2 bases of the junction.

Points on this clone: No antigen is known for it. Base-call qualities are not available, and no considerably larger clone is one nucleotide away.

Points the paper makes about the study in general: In both the original and validation cohorts, the classifier was reported to diagnose cytomegalovirus status with high specificity and sensitivity. A later analysis found that most CMV-associated TCR beta chains appeared HLA-restricted, with HLA associations seemingly driven largely by CMV exposure. In a later analysis, HLA-associated TCR beta chains showed more clonal expansion and lower generation probabilities than non-associated chains that were equally common. In a later analysis, TCR association rates were found to vary across HLA loci, with the most associated TCRs seen for DRB1 alleles and the fewest for HLA-C alleles. According to the authors, the approach could potentially be generalized to other disease states and immunological phenotypes. This cohort had only TCR beta chains sequenced, and the lack of alpha or paired-chain data limited which features could be detected. In an earlier analysis of more than 500 of the donors, most TCR beta V segments appeared in productive rearrangements about 87% or about 30% of the time, broadly matching IMGT annotations. Strong co-occurrence of HLA alleles, especially DR and DQ, made assigning TCR associations to individual alleles difficult. Roughly uniform sequencing depth across donors was assumed in presence/absence analyses, although this assumption may not hold. A group of highly shared sequence variants was considered likely to be a technical artifact of the sequencing pipeline. Because HLA typing was missing for some donors at each locus, association tests included only the typed subset. Linkage disequilibrium might explain the correlated functional status among segregating V segments, but an unknown experimental factor could not be ruled out. A later analysis associated 17,000 or so TCR beta sequences with specific HLA alleles at a false discovery rate of 0.05. Three of the identified cytomegalovirus-associated TCR beta chains were confirmed in vitro to be specific for cytomegalovirus antigens. The 87-base-pair reads could not distinguish some IMGT-functional V segments, including TRBV6-2 and TRBV6-3, so those segments were excluded. CMV serostatus was the only immune exposure information available for the cohort. A further reported finding was that TCR beta sequences accurately predicted the HLA-A and HLA-B alleles for most subjects in the first cohort. In a later genetic analysis, a missense DCLRE1C variant was associated with V-gene and J-gene trimming of TCR beta chains, and the association was replicated in an independent cohort. According to a later genetic analysis, donors in an Asian-associated ancestry cluster had fewer N-insertions in productive TCRs than the roughly 660-donor mean. According to a later analysis, parvovirus B19, influenza, CMV and Epstein-Barr virus appeared linked to several top co-occurrence clusters. The earlier analysis of approximately 560 of the donors excluded some 15 rarely observed V segments, including chromosome 9 orphons, because counts were too low. Most TCR sequences were observed very rarely across donors, whereas some public TCRs were present in many individuals. The study gave a list of 150 to 200 TCR beta chains associated with cytomegalovirus.

Libraries were constructed by the immunoSEQ multiplex PCR assay. A mixture of 60 forward primers for TCR Vbeta segments and 13 reverse primers for TCR Jbeta segments was used in the multiplex PCR. Amplification of the CDR3 region of rearranged TCR beta genes was performed with a multiplex PCR assay on genomic DNA. On the Illumina HiSeq System, the amplified TCR beta libraries were sequenced as 87-base-pair reads. In the source study's methods: A later analysis counted approximately 76 million unique TCR beta chains across the 550 to 800 repertoires, and 10 million to 12 million of these chains were shared by at least two donors. To remove PCR and sequencing errors, raw reads were error-corrected and collapsed into unique sequences using a nearest-neighbor algorithm that merged closely related sequences. Alignment of CDR3 sequences to IMGT reference sequences was used to assign V, D and J gene segments. For a sequence to be retained, at least a six-nucleotide match to both a V gene segment and a J gene segment was required. Rearrangements were classified as productive when the CDR3 lacked stop codons and remained in frame with V and J, and all other rearrangements were classified as non-productive. Following IMGT convention, CDR3 was defined as the stretch from the second conserved V-encoded cysteine to the conserved J-encoded phenylalanine. In an earlier analysis of more than 550 of the donors, sequences lacking an unambiguous match to a single V gene segment were excluded. An earlier analysis of fewer than 650 of the donors classified V segments as functional when productive rearrangements were above 56.7% and as segregating when the standard deviation between donors was above 5%. To diagnose cytomegalovirus status from the catalog of TCR beta chain sequences, a statistical classification framework was built. V and J gene assignment, in a later analysis, came from comparing TCR nucleotide sequences with IMGT/GENE-DB human TR gene sequences. The TCRdist pipeline was used in a later analysis to assign CDR3 sequences and most-parsimonious VDJ recombination scenarios. In a later analysis, each TCR beta chain was defined by its CDR3 amino acid sequence together with its V-gene family, and reads without a unique V-gene family were excluded. To address suspected cross-contamination and a sequencing artifact, a later analysis removed under 600 highly shared, low-generation-probability nucleotide sequences. In a later analysis, a clonal expansion index was calculated for each public chain from normalized within-repertoire ranks of inferred template counts. In a later analysis, generation probabilities were computed using a VDJ recombination model fitted to out-of-frame rearrangements, and the results were checked against IGoR. In a later analysis, TCR-TCR, TCR-HLA and TCR-CMV co-occurrence was scored with hypergeometric tests, and a repertoire-size bias correction was applied to TCR pairs. To estimate false discovery rates, a later analysis permuted the HLA or CMV assignments 20 times. A later analysis grouped co-occurring TCRs with DBSCAN, adding TCRdist sequence similarity when clustering within HLA-allele-positive subsets. Co-occurrence clustering excluded repertoires with fewer than 30,000 or more than 120,000 public chains, plus five with anomalous nucleotide sharing. Not all clones reach the TCRdb copy of this immuneACCESS table, which keeps in-frame sequences only. Checked studies attribute under half of the gap to unresolved V genes and leave the rest unexplained. V, J and clone size reflect that table, while D and trimming were determined from the DNA. For this sample the table gives roughly 72,000 clones, of which 70% to 75% were detected only once. The ten largest clonotypes hold 10% to 12% of the sample.

The sequence is built from TRBV5-1 and TRBJ2-7; TRBD1 matches 9 bases in the middle. Sequencing was performed on PBMCs. The receptor's source is a human donor in good health. This receptor carries the CDR3 CASKGQGSYEQYF. The nucleotides are TGCGCCAGCAAAGGACAGGGGTCCTACGAGCAGTACTTC.